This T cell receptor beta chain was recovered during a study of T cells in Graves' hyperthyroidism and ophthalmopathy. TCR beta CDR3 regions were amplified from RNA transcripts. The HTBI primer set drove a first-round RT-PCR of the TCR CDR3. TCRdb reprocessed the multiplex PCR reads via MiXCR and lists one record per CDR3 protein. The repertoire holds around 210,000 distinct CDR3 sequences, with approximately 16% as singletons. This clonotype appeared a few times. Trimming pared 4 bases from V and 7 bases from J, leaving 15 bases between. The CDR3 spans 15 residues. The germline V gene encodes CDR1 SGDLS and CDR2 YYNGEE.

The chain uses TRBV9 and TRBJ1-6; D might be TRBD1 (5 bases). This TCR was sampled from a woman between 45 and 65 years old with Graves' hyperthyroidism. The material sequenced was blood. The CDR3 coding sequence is TGTGCCAGCAGCCCCACACCGGAGGGGAATTCACCCCTCCACTTT. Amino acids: CASSPTPEGNSPLHF.